Shown below are 15 T cell receptor beta chains from a single sample sequenced in a study of CD8+CD57+ T cells in acquired aplastic anemia. Genomic DNA templated the TCR beta VDJ and CDR3 profiling. One entry per CDR3 protein results from TCRdb running MiXCR on the reads. The top ten hold approximately 0.82% of the sample, which has 400,000 to 600,000 distinct CDR3 sequences, over 25% seen once. Patients selected for sequencing had displayed CD8+CD57+ cell expansion by flow cytometry. Specimen: sorted CD4+, CD8+, or CD8+CD57+ T cells (not recorded which) from PBMCs. The source is a human donor with aplastic anemia.

As to this clonotype: Because it lacks the conserved phenylalanine or tryptophan at the end, this CDR3 is likely a read error. The chain joins TRBV12-3 or TRBV12-4 to TRBJ1-5, with D unresolved. Trimming cost V 3 bases and J 4 bases, with 1 base left between them. This CDR3 has 11 amino acids. CDR3 protein: CASSLNQPQHS. CDR3 DNA: TGTGCCAGCAGTTTGAATCAGCCCCAGCATTCT.

This chain links TRBV5-1 with TRBJ1-2, with TRBD1 matching over 7 bases. The length of the CDR3 is 14 residues. Germline V gives CDR1 SGHRS, CDR2 YFSETQ. V shed 2 bases and J 6 bases; nucleotides not matched to a gene: 7. CDR3 region: CASSFNRGTDGYTF. As DNA, the CDR3 is TGCGCCAGCAGCTTCAACAGGGGAACCGATGGCTACACCTTC.

V is TRBV25-1 and J is TRBJ2-7; D is uncertain. CDR1 MGHDK and CDR2 SYGVNS come from the germline V gene. The V end was cut by 1 base, the J end by 3 bases, with 7 bases between. CDR3 length: 13 amino acids. In nucleotides, the CDR3 is TGTGCCAGCAGTGAATTGATCCACTACGAGCAGTACTTC. Its protein product is CASSELIHYEQYF.

The rearrangement joins TRBV10-3 to TRBJ1-5, with D hard to call. V was clipped by 10 bases and J by 7 bases, with 20 bases between them. CDR3 size: 14 residues. Germline CDR1 is ENHRY and CDR2 is SYGVKD. Written as DNA, the CDR3 is TGTGCCAGCAGATCCTCGGTGGAGAGCCAGCCCCAGCATTTT. Translation: CASRSSVESQPQHF.

The genes are TRBV6-1 and TRBJ2-7; 7 bases match TRBD2. The germline CDR1 and CDR2 sequences are MNHNS and SASEGT. The CDR3 consists of 13 residues. The J segment lost 13 bases and the V segment lost 4 bases, leaving 13 bases of the junction unmatched. The CDR3 DNA sequence: TGTGCCAGCAGTGTGGTTGGGTGGGCGGGAGAATACTTC. Its protein is CASSVVGWAGEYF.

The rearrangement uses TRBV2 and TRBJ1-5; possibly TRBD1 for D (6 bases). The CDR3 loop spans 18 amino acids. Deletions cut 5 bases from V and 0 bases from J, with 20 bases between. Germline CDR1 SNHLY, CDR2 FYNNEI. The CDR3 reads CASSYPQTGDFSNQPQHF. Written as DNA, the CDR3 is TGTGCCAGCAGTTACCCCCAGACAGGCGATTTTAGCAATCAGCCCCAGCATTTT.

The CDR3 is CASSESLGLAGDSTDTQYF. The CDR3 nucleotides are TGTGCCAGCAGTGAATCGTTAGGACTAGCGGGGGATAGCACAGATACGCAGTATTTT. V usage is TRBV7-3 and J usage is TRBJ2-3; 13 nucleotides line up with TRBD2. CDR1 and CDR2 from the germline V gene are SGHTA and FQGTGA. CDR3 size: 19 residues. With 6 bases clipped from V and 0 bases from J, the junction kept 12 bases outside the gene matches.

This clonotype was counted ten times or more. V and J are TRBV24-1 and TRBJ2-1; D may be TRBD1 (5 bases). Germline CDR1 reads KGHDR; CDR2 reads SFDVKD. The CDR3 contains 13 residues. V was clipped by 3 bases and J by 3 bases, with 5 bases between them. CDR3 sequence: CATSDQGYNEQFF. DNA for the CDR3: TGTGCCACCAGTGATCAGGGCTACAATGAGCAGTTCTTC.

V usage is TRBV7-3 and J usage is TRBJ2-3; weak D call: TRBD2 (6 bases). V lost 4 bases and J 1 base, leaving 18 bases between the germline ends. Germline V CDR1 and CDR2: SGHTA, FQGTGA. The CDR3 length is 17 residues. This chain's CDR3 is CASSSSFSGRGTDTQYF. The CDR3 nucleotides read TGTGCCAGCAGCTCCTCGTTTTCCGGGAGAGGCACAGATACGCAGTATTTT.

This clonotype was detected only once. The chain joins TRBV20-1 to TRBJ1-6; a weak D match, TRBD1 (5 bases). Germline assignment: CDR1 DFQATT and CDR2 SNEGSKA (reference sequence). The CDR3 spans 13 residues. V lost 2 bases to trimming and J lost 4 bases, with 6 bases between them. Here the CDR3 reads CSARRGYNSPLHF. The CDR3 DNA is TGCAGTGCTAGACGGGGGTATAATTCACCCCTCCACTTT.

The rearrangement links TRBV19 to TRBJ1-2, with D perhaps matching TRBD1 (6 bases). The V and J ends lost 6 bases and 2 bases respectively, with 16 bases between them. This CDR3 comprises 15 residues. Germline V gene data show CDR1 as LNHDA and CDR2 as SQIVND (reference sequence). The chain's CDR3 is CASRPTGAENYGYTF. The DNA of the CDR3 is TGTGCCAGTAGGCCCACGGGGGCCGAGAACTATGGCTACACCTTC. Based on the CDR3 plus reference TRBV19 and TRBJ1-2, the full variable domain is DGGITQSPKYLFRKEGQNVTLSCEQNLNHDAMYWYRQDPGQGLRLIYYSQIVNDFQKGDIAEGYSVSREKKESFPLTVTSAQKNPTAFYLCASRPTGAENYGYTFGSGTRLTVV.

In its sample, this clonotype was seen a few times. In nucleotides, the CDR3 is TGTGCCAGCAAGGGGGTGGCCATTCAGTACTTC. Protein product: CASKGVAIQYF. V is TRBV6-2 or TRBV6-3 and J is TRBJ2-4, with TRBD1 as a possible D gene (6 bases). This CDR3 contains 11 residues. The germline V gene has CDR1 MNHEY and CDR2 SVGEGT. Trimming took off 7 bases at V and 9 bases at J, with 10 bases between the two ends.

This clonotype occurred many times. The chain combines TRBV2 with TRBJ1-1, with 7 bases aligning to TRBD1. The CDR3 has 13 amino acids. Germline CDR1 and CDR2: SNHLY and FYNNEI. Unmatched junction bases numbered 6, after V lost 5 bases and J lost 6 bases. The CDR3 reads CASSTTGDAEAFF. The CDR3 DNA reads as TGTGCCAGCAGTACAACAGGGGATGCTGAAGCTTTCTTT.

V gene TRBV6-1 combines with J gene TRBJ2-1; D is ambiguous. This CDR3 spans 13 amino acids. Per the germline V gene, CDR1 is MNHNS and CDR2 is SASEGT. V was clipped by 0 bases and J by 13 bases, with 13 bases between them. The CDR3 loop reads CASSEANRMSQFF. DNA for the CDR3: TGTGCCAGCAGTGAAGCCAACAGAATGAGCCAGTTCTTC.

Ten or more counts support this clonotype. This chain joins TRBV24-1 and TRBJ2-3; no firm D call. Germline CDR1 is KGHDR and CDR2 is SFDVKD. This CDR3 spans 12 amino acids. Trimming pared 1 base from V and 3 bases from J, leaving 1 base between. The CDR3 DNA reads TGTGCCACCAGTGATTTTACAGATACGCAGTATTTT. This translates into CATSDFTDTQYF.